These T cell receptor beta chains were read from a single sample in a study of blood T cells in healthy people across ages. TCRdb reprocessed the 5' RACE reads via MiXCR and lists one record per CDR3 protein. This table holds fewer than 2,000,000 distinct CDR3 sequences, around 36% found once. Material: blood. The receptors come from a woman in her 30s in good health. Both conserved end residues are part of each CDR3. Fields, in order: CDR3 length, V gene, clone size, D gene, J gene, CDR3 DNA, CDR3 protein. The D gene is left open where the match is weak. Rows may omit the clone size; those that give it use once, few, many or a size class.

CDR3 length: 16; V gene: TRBV7-2; clone size: few; D gene: TRBD1; J gene: TRBJ1-2; CDR3 DNA: TGTGCCAGCAGCCCCCGGTTGGGACAGGGTGTGGATGGCTACACCTTC; CDR3 protein: CASSPRLGQGVDGYTF
CDR3 length: 13; V gene: TRBV18; clone size: few; D gene: -; J gene: TRBJ2-1; CDR3 DNA: TGTGCCAGCTCAACCGGGACTCACAATGAGCAGTTCTTC; CDR3 protein: CASSTGTHNEQFF
CDR3 length: 14; V gene: TRBV7-2; clone size: -; D gene: TRBD2; J gene: TRBJ2-1; CDR3 DNA: TGTGCCAGCAGTTGGACTAGCGGGGATGATAAGCAGTTCTTC; CDR3 protein: CASSWTSGDDKQFF
CDR3 length: 12; V gene: TRBV29-1; clone size: many; D gene: -; J gene: TRBJ2-7; CDR3 DNA: TGCAGCGCCGCGGGACCATCCTACGAGCAGTACTTC; CDR3 protein: CSAAGPSYEQYF
CDR3 length: 17; V gene: TRBV6-1; clone size: -; D gene: -; J gene: TRBJ2-3; CDR3 DNA: TGTGCCAGCAGACAATACAACAGGGACGGGGTCACAGATACGCAGTATTTT; CDR3 protein: CASRQYNRDGVTDTQYF
CDR3 length: 13; V gene: TRBV12-3/TRBV12-4; clone size: -; D gene: TRBD1; J gene: TRBJ1-1; CDR3 DNA: TGTGCCAGCAGAGAGAAACAGGGGTTCGGAGCTTTCTTT; CDR3 protein: CASREKQGFGAFF
CDR3 length: 13; V gene: TRBV29-1; clone size: few; D gene: -; J gene: TRBJ2-7; CDR3 DNA: TGCAGCGTTACGTTTCAGAGAACCTACGAGCAGTACTTC; CDR3 protein: CSVTFQRTYEQYF
CDR3 length: 15; V gene: TRBV9; clone size: -; D gene: -; J gene: TRBJ2-7; CDR3 DNA: TGTGCCAGCAGTCCTGATTTGGGGGGAAGCTACGAGCAGTACTTC; CDR3 protein: CASSPDLGGSYEQYF
CDR3 length: 16; V gene: TRBV6-5; clone size: -; D gene: -; J gene: TRBJ1-4; CDR3 DNA: TGTGCCAGCAGTTCCCGGTGGGCGCTCCTTAATGAAAAACTGTTTTTT; CDR3 protein: CASSSRWALLNEKLFF
CDR3 length: 15; V gene: TRBV6-1; clone size: -; D gene: -; J gene: TRBJ2-5; CDR3 DNA: TGTGCCAGCAGTGAAGCGCCCGGGGCCTACGGGACCCAGTACTTC; CDR3 protein: CASSEAPGAYGTQYF
CDR3 length: 15; V gene: TRBV5-1; clone size: few; D gene: -; J gene: TRBJ1-1; CDR3 DNA: TGCGCCAGCAGCTTGGATCTCGACCAACGACTTGAAGCTTTCTTT; CDR3 protein: CASSLDLDQRLEAFF
CDR3 length: 15; V gene: TRBV12-3/TRBV12-4; clone size: few; D gene: TRBD2; J gene: TRBJ2-3; CDR3 DNA: TGTGCCAGCAGTTTCTACGGGGGGGCAGGAGATACGCAGTATTTT; CDR3 protein: CASSFYGGAGDTQYF
CDR3 length: 15; V gene: TRBV20-1; clone size: many; D gene: TRBD1; J gene: TRBJ1-5; CDR3 DNA: TGCAGTGCTCACCACGGGACAGGGGGAGGGCAGCCCCAGCATTTT; CDR3 protein: CSAHHGTGGGQPQHF
CDR3 length: 15; V gene: TRBV24-1; clone size: -; D gene: TRBD2; J gene: TRBJ2-1; CDR3 DNA: TGTGCCACCAGTGACGCTAGCGGGGAATACAATGAGCAGTTCTTC; CDR3 protein: CATSDASGEYNEQFF
CDR3 length: 14; V gene: TRBV20-1; clone size: -; D gene: -; J gene: TRBJ2-1; CDR3 DNA: TGCAGTGCTCCCCCGGGTCTCTCCTACAATGAGCAGTTCTTC; CDR3 protein: CSAPPGLSYNEQFF
CDR3 length: 13; V gene: TRBV3-1; clone size: -; D gene: -; J gene: TRBJ2-5; CDR3 DNA: TGTGCCAGCAGCCAGGGGGGGGGCCAGACCCAGTACTTC; CDR3 protein: CASSQGGGQTQYF
CDR3 length: 11; V gene: TRBV20-1; clone size: -; D gene: -; J gene: TRBJ2-5; CDR3 DNA: TGCAGTGCCCGGGCAGGGCACGTGCAGTACTTC; CDR3 protein: CSARAGHVQYF
CDR3 length: 12; V gene: TRBV3-1; clone size: few; D gene: -; J gene: TRBJ1-2; CDR3 DNA: TGTGCCAGCAGCCGTGGAACAGGTGGCTACACCTTC; CDR3 protein: CASSRGTGGYTF
CDR3 length: 14; V gene: TRBV5-6; clone size: few; D gene: -; J gene: TRBJ2-1; CDR3 DNA: TGTGCCAGCAGCTTGGAGCAGAATGCCTACGAGCAGTTCTTC; CDR3 protein: CASSLEQNAYEQFF
CDR3 length: 14; V gene: TRBV20-1; clone size: -; D gene: -; J gene: TRBJ2-7; CDR3 DNA: TGCAGTGCTAGTTACTACGGACAGCCCTACGAGCAGTACTTC; CDR3 protein: CSASYYGQPYEQYF
CDR3 length: 13; V gene: TRBV20-1; clone size: -; D gene: TRBD2; J gene: TRBJ2-7; CDR3 DNA: TGCAGTGCTAGAGAAGCGGGGGAGCCCGAGCAGTACTTC; CDR3 protein: CSAREAGEPEQYF
CDR3 length: 16; V gene: TRBV9; clone size: -; D gene: TRBD2; J gene: TRBJ2-1; CDR3 DNA: TGTGCCAGCAGCGCCATAGGACTAGCGGGAACAAATGAGCAGTTCTTT; CDR3 protein: CASSAIGLAGTNEQFF
CDR3 length: 14; V gene: TRBV3-1; clone size: -; D gene: -; J gene: TRBJ2-1; CDR3 DNA: TGTGCCAGCAGCCAACCCAAGATTGAGGGTGAGCAGTTCTTC; CDR3 protein: CASSQPKIEGEQFF
CDR3 length: 20; V gene: TRBV21-1; clone size: -; D gene: -; J gene: TRBJ2-7; CDR3 DNA: TGTGCCAGCAGCAACGGCAGCCACCCCATACACCGGGACAGGGGAGATGAGCAGTACTTC; CDR3 protein: CASSNGSHPIHRDRGDEQYF
CDR3 length: 13; V gene: TRBV20-1; clone size: few; D gene: TRBD2; J gene: TRBJ2-5; CDR3 DNA: TGCAGTGGTAGCGGGGGGGTGCTGGAGACCCAGTACTTC; CDR3 protein: CSGSGGVLETQYF
CDR3 length: 18; V gene: TRBV20-1; clone size: -; D gene: -; J gene: TRBJ1-6; CDR3 DNA: TGCAGTGCTAGACCTAGTGGGGGCGCGAGCTCCTATAATTCACCCCTCCACTTT; CDR3 protein: CSARPSGGASSYNSPLHF
CDR3 length: 13; V gene: TRBV5-5; clone size: -; D gene: -; J gene: TRBJ2-3; CDR3 DNA: TGTGCCACCTGGGACCCAAGCACAGATACGCAGTATTTT; CDR3 protein: CATWDPSTDTQYF
CDR3 length: 17; V gene: TRBV27; clone size: -; D gene: -; J gene: TRBJ2-1; CDR3 DNA: TGTGCCAGCAGTCCCCTCTGGTCGGGAGACTCCTACAATGAGCAGTTCTTC; CDR3 protein: CASSPLWSGDSYNEQFF
CDR3 length: 18; V gene: TRBV9; clone size: few; D gene: TRBD2; J gene: TRBJ2-5; CDR3 DNA: TGTGCCAGCAGCGTAGGAATTAGCGGGGGCCCGTACCAAGAGACCCAGTACTTC; CDR3 protein: CASSVGISGGPYQETQYF
CDR3 length: 15; V gene: TRBV7-7; clone size: -; D gene: -; J gene: TRBJ2-5; CDR3 DNA: TGTGCCAGCAGCTCCGGGCGGAGGTGCCAAGAGACCCAGTACTTC; CDR3 protein: CASSSGRRCQETQYF
CDR3 length: 16; V gene: TRBV4-1; clone size: -; D gene: TRBD2; J gene: TRBJ2-3; CDR3 DNA: TGCGCCAGCAGCCAAGAAGCACTAGCGGGCACAGATACGCAGTATTTT; CDR3 protein: CASSQEALAGTDTQYF
CDR3 length: 12; V gene: TRBV5-6; clone size: -; D gene: -; J gene: TRBJ2-3; CDR3 DNA: TGTGCCAGCAGCTTTCCGGGAGATTTGCAGTATTTT; CDR3 protein: CASSFPGDLQYF
CDR3 length: 14; V gene: TRBV27; clone size: few; D gene: -; J gene: TRBJ2-7; CDR3 DNA: TGTGCCAGCAGCATTACAGGGAGTGGTTACGAGCAGTACTTC; CDR3 protein: CASSITGSGYEQYF
CDR3 length: 19; V gene: TRBV20-1; clone size: -; D gene: -; J gene: TRBJ2-3; CDR3 DNA: TGCAGTGCTAGAGTCCCCCTCTCCCAACAGCGACCTAGCACAGATACGCAGTATTTT; CDR3 protein: CSARVPLSQQRPSTDTQYF